The 27 T cell receptor beta chains given below trace back to one sample, sequenced in a study of blood T cell repertoires in COVID-19. TCRdb's copy holds only in-frame clones and misses some; the assay was immunoSEQ multiplex PCR. The table has hundreds of thousands of clones, around 87% seen once. Sequencing was carried out using PBMCs or T cells enriched from blood (not recorded which). These receptors were taken from a woman between 45 and 60 years old who had recovered from COVID-19.

The V gene is TRBV19, the J gene TRBJ1-5; D is perhaps TRBD1 (6 bases). V lost 5 bases, J lost 3 bases, and 23 bases lay in between. Per germline, CDR1 LNHDA and CDR2 SQIVND (reference sequence). The CDR3 spans 18 residues. CDR3 nucleotides: TGTGCCAGTAGTCGAAAACCGGGACACAGCTTTGACAATCAGCCCCAGCATTTT. Translation: CASSRKPGHSFDNQPQHF.

This chain uses TRBV19 with TRBJ2-1, with 7 bases fitting TRBD2. The junction had 8 bases not matched to a gene; V was cut back by 4 bases and J by 5 bases. The CDR3 runs 15 residues. CDR1 LNHDA and CDR2 SQIVND come from the germline V gene (reference sequence). The CDR3 sequence is CASSTSSGGHNEQFF. The DNA of the CDR3 is TGTGCCAGTAGTACTAGCTCGGGGGGACACAATGAGCAGTTCTTC. The complete variable domain, with remaining parts taken from reference TRBV19 and TRBJ2-1, reads DGGITQSPKYLFRKEGQNVTLSCEQNLNHDAMYWYRQDPGQGLRLIYYSQIVNDFQKGDIAEGYSVSREKKESFPLTVTSAQKNPTAFYLCASSTSSGGHNEQFFGPGTRLTVL.

The rearrangement links TRBV2 to TRBJ2-1; 7 nucleotides align to TRBD2. Germline trimming cut 10 bases from V and 5 bases from J; bases unmatched to any gene: 11. The CDR3 covers 14 residues. Germline CDR1 and CDR2: SNHLY and FYNNEI. The chain's CDR3 is CATVISGRNNEQFF. CDR3 coding DNA: TGTGCCACCGTGATTAGCGGGCGGAACAATGAGCAGTTCTTC.

This rearrangement joins TRBV5-1 to TRBJ2-2; D perhaps matches TRBD2 (6 bases). The CDR3 contains 15 residues. The ends were cut back, 5 bases at V and 1 base at J, with 12 bases in the middle. Germline CDR1 and CDR2: SGHRS and YFSETQ. Here the CDR3 reads CASRRTGENTGELFF. CDR3 sequence (DNA): TGCGCCAGCAGGAGAACGGGGGAGAACACCGGGGAGCTGTTTTTT.

The chain joins TRBV7-3 to TRBJ2-7, with D maybe TRBD2 (5 bases). The V gene lost 2 bases and the J gene lost 3 bases, with 11 bases spanning the gap. The CDR3 length is 14 residues. The germline V gene has CDR1 SGHTA and CDR2 FQGTGA. The DNA for the CDR3 is TGTGCCAGCAGCTTACTCCCGGGAAGCTACGAGCAGTACTTC. It is translated as CASSLLPGSYEQYF.

This chain uses TRBV14 with TRBJ2-7, with TRBD2 as a possible D gene (5 bases). CDR1 is SGHDN and CDR2 is FVKESK in the germline V gene. Trimming removed 1 base from V and 4 bases from J, with 11 bases in between. The CDR3 length is 14 residues. CDR3 protein: CASSQARPGYEQYF. CDR3 nucleotides: TGTGCCAGCAGCCAAGCAAGACCGGGATACGAGCAGTACTTC.

The rearrangement uses TRBV7-3 and TRBJ2-7, with D perhaps TRBD2 (7 bases). The germline V gene has CDR1 SGHTA and CDR2 FQGTGA. Trimming took off 4 bases at V and 5 bases at J, with 21 bases between the two ends. This CDR3 region has 16 residues. The CDR3 loop reads CASSCFPVGGGDEQYF. Written as DNA, the CDR3 is TGTGCCAGCAGCTGTTTCCCGGTGGGAGGGGGTGACGAGCAGTACTTC.

The rearrangement joins TRBV3-1 (or the pseudogene TRBV3-2) to TRBJ1-1; D ambiguous. Germline V gives CDR1 LGHDT, CDR2 YNNKEL (reference sequence). The CDR3 has 13 residues. V was shortened by 2 bases and J by 2 bases, with 6 bases between the two germline ends. The CDR3 sequence: CASSQKHNTEAFF. DNA for the CDR3: TGTGCCAGCAGCCAAAAGCACAACACTGAAGCTTTCTTT.

The CDR3 region is CATSREIDSYGYTF. CDR3 sequence (DNA): TGTGCCACCAGCAGAGAGATTGACAGCTATGGCTACACCTTC. The chain joins TRBV15 to TRBJ1-2; D perhaps matches TRBD1 (5 bases). The germline V and J ends were trimmed by 0 bases and 4 bases, with 9 bases remaining between them. The germline V gene has CDR1 LNHNV and CDR2 YYDKDF (reference sequence). The CDR3 totals 14 residues.

The chain combines TRBV6-5 with TRBJ1-5; D unresolved. This CDR3 contains 15 residues. Germline assignment: CDR1 MNHEY and CDR2 SVGAGI. V lost 0 bases, J lost 7 bases, and 13 bases lay in between. The CDR3 DNA sequence: TGTGCCAGCAGTTACTCCCCAGATGCATGGCAGCCCCAGCATTTT. This codes for CASSYSPDAWQPQHF.

This clone was detected only once. The chain carries TRBV3-1 (or the pseudogene TRBV3-2) and TRBJ2-5; TRBD2 aligns across 9 bases. After removal of 0 bases from V and 3 bases from J, the junction contained 2 bases not matched to a gene. The germline V gene encodes CDR1 LGHDT and CDR2 YNNKEL (reference sequence). The CDR3 extends over 15 amino acids. CDR3 amino acids: CASSQDLAGEETQYF. For the CDR3, the DNA is TGTGCCAGCAGCCAAGATTTAGCGGGGGAAGAGACCCAGTACTTC.

The rearrangement joins TRBV6-1 to TRBJ1-3; D remains ambiguous. Germline V CDR1 and CDR2: MNHNS, SASEGT. The V end lost 1 base, the J end lost 4 bases, and 17 bases lay between the germline ends. The length of the CDR3 is 17 residues. For the CDR3, the DNA is TGTGCCAGCAGTGAAGGGGAGTCGTGGGGTTCGGGAAACACCATATATTTT. Translating gives CASSEGESWGSGNTIYF.

V usage is TRBV5-1 and J usage is TRBJ2-3; 12 bases line up with TRBD1. This CDR3 region has 16 residues. Germline loops: CDR1 SGHRS, CDR2 YFSETQ. The trim removed 0 bases at V and 7 bases at J, leaving 6 bases unmatched. The CDR3 sequence: CASSLGTGTGGYTQYF. In DNA form, the CDR3 reads TGCGCCAGCAGCTTGGGAACCGGGACAGGGGGCTATACGCAGTATTTT.

The rearrangement joins TRBV4-2 to TRBJ2-1; 10 bases line up with TRBD2. CDR1 and CDR2 (germline): LGHNA, YNFKEQ. The CDR3 has 15 residues. The V segment lost 4 bases and the J segment 4 bases; nucleotides outside the gene matches: 4. CDR3 sequence (DNA): TGTGCCAGCAGCCCCAGCGGGGGGGTTTACAATGAGCAGTTCTTC. Translated: CASSPSGGVYNEQFF.

The chain employs TRBV4-3 and TRBJ1-2; the match to TRBD1 covers 7 bases. With V trimmed by 6 bases and J by 7 bases, 14 bases remained unmatched. Per germline, CDR1 LGHNA and CDR2 YSLEER. This CDR3 is 15 amino acids long. The CDR3 loop is CASSRGGTDTSGYTF. The CDR3 coding sequence is TGCGCCAGCAGTAGGGGCGGGACAGATACCTCTGGCTACACCTTC.

This clone was recorded only once. A read error may account for a junction end that differs from germline. The V call is TRBV13, the J call TRBJ1-2, with a tentative D call TRBD1 (6 bases). The CDR3 totals 14 residues. The germline V gene has CDR1 PRHDT and CDR2 FYEKMQ (reference sequence). The CDR3 reads CASSLTDRPQIYAF. For the CDR3, the DNA is TGTGCCAGCAGCTTGACTGACAGGCCACAGATTTACGCCTTC.

The gene calls are TRBV7-6 and TRBJ1-1, with a weak D call TRBD1 (5 bases). V was cut by 4 bases and J by 5 bases, with 14 bases left in between. This CDR3 comprises 14 residues. Germline CDR1 SGHVS, CDR2 FNYEAQ. The CDR3 spells CASSSLDTGTEAFF. The CDR3 DNA sequence: TGTGCCAGCAGCTCCTTGGACACCGGAACTGAAGCTTTCTTT.

This clone was seen only a few times. V usage is TRBV5-1 and J usage is TRBJ1-5, with D possibly being TRBD1 (5 bases). V lost 4 bases and J 8 bases, leaving 19 bases between the germline ends. CDR1 is SGHRS and CDR2 is YFSETQ in the germline V gene. The CDR3 covers 15 residues. The CDR3 here is CASSVGGMGQEPQHF. The CDR3 bases are TGCGCCAGCAGCGTCGGTGGGATGGGGCAGGAGCCCCAGCATTTT.

This chain connects TRBV19 to TRBJ2-1; tentative D call: TRBD2 (5 bases). The CDR3 has 16 residues. With 1 base removed from V and 8 bases from J, the gap between germline ends came to 18 bases. Per the germline V gene, CDR1 is LNHDA and CDR2 is SQIVND (reference sequence). The CDR3 DNA reads as TGTGCCAGTAGTATAGTCGGAGTGTCCTTGAGGGATGAGCAGTTCTTC. This gives the protein CASSIVGVSLRDEQFF.

The J gene is TRBJ2-5, the V gene TRBV11-2, with D unclear. The germline CDR1 and CDR2 sequences are SGHAT and FQNNGV. V was shortened by 2 bases and J by 5 bases, with 9 bases between the two germline ends. The CDR3 runs to 13 residues. CDR3 DNA: TGTGCCAGCAGCTTACTCGGAGAGGAGACCCAGTACTTC. It encodes CASSLLGEETQYF. Complete variable domain (other parts from reference TRBV11-2 and TRBJ2-5): EAGVAQSPRYKIIEKRQSVAFWCNPISGHATLYWYQQILGQGPKLLIQFQNNGVVDDSQLPKDRFSAERLKGVDSTLKIQPAKLEDSAVYLCASSLLGEETQYFGPGTRLLVL.

V gene TRBV6-2 or TRBV6-3 combines with J gene TRBJ2-7; D possibly corresponds to TRBD2 (6 bases). The ends were cut back, 6 bases at V and 7 bases at J, with 16 bases in the middle. Germline CDR1 is MNHEY and CDR2 is SVGEGT. The CDR3 is 13 residues long. CDR3 nucleotide sequence: TGTGCCAGCAGCCGCTCGGGGGTATGGGAGCAGTACTTC. Amino acid sequence: CASSRSGVWEQYF.

The sample holds a few counts of this clone. No DNA is shown, since the ends of the CDR3 on it are uncertain; the CDR3 is the one TCRdb lists. This chain links TRBV14 with TRBJ1-6; the table's D call, TRBD1, was not checked against the DNA. The V gene's germline CDR1 is SGHDN and CDR2 FVKESK. Counting both end residues, the CDR3 totals 14 amino acids. The CDR3: CASSQDFGTGIVHF.

This chain uses TRBV11-2 with TRBJ2-7, with 11 bases lining up with TRBD1. Germline lookup yields CDR1 SGHAT and CDR2 FQNNGV. V was clipped by 4 bases and J by 6 bases; unmatched bases: 5. This CDR3 has 14 amino acids. CDR3 amino acids: CASSWTGGFGEQYF. The CDR3 DNA is TGTGCCAGCAGCTGGACAGGGGGCTTTGGCGAGCAGTACTTC.

The chain is built from TRBV21-1 and TRBJ1-5; TRBD1, the table's D call, lacks a check against the DNA. TRBV21-1 is a listed pseudogene. The CDR3 loop spans 18 amino acids. This CDR3 reads CASTKARDMFRCGQPQHF. The CDR3 region has the DNA TGTGCCAGCACCAAGGCGAGGGACATGTTTCGTTGCGGTCAGCCCCAGCATTTT.

The rearrangement joins TRBV5-1 to TRBJ1-1, with 7 bases identical to TRBD1. The junction had 7 bases not matched to a gene; V was cut back by 5 bases and J by 9 bases. This CDR3 has 12 residues. Germline lookup yields CDR1 SGHRS and CDR2 YFSETQ. The CDR3 DNA is TGCGCCAGCAGTCCTGGACAGGCAAAAGCTTTCTTT. This sequence encodes CASSPGQAKAFF.

J is TRBJ1-4 and V is TRBV24-1; D is unresolved. The CDR3 runs 12 residues. The V end was cut by 4 bases, the J end by 11 bases, with 10 bases between. Germline V gene data show CDR1 as KGHDR and CDR2 as SFDVKD. The CDR3 here is CATSDPTGKLFF. CDR3 DNA sequence: TGTGCCACCAGTGACCCGACGGGGAAACTGTTTTTT.

The chain recombines TRBV11-1 with TRBJ1-4; possibly TRBD1 for D (5 bases). CDR3 size: 15 residues. Germline CDR1 is SGHAT and CDR2 is FQDESV (reference sequence). V lost 4 bases and J 5 bases, leaving 14 bases between the germline ends. Here the CDR3 reads CASSSRGKANEKLFF. CDR3 coding DNA: TGTGCCAGCAGCTCCCGGGGGAAGGCGAATGAAAAACTGTTTTTT. The full variable domain, its missing parts supplied by reference TRBV11-1 and TRBJ1-4, is EAEVAQSPRYKITEKSQAVAFWCDPISGHATLYWYRQILGQGPELLVQFQDESVVDDSQLPKDRFSAERLKGVDSTLKIQPAELGDSAMYLCASSSRGKANEKLFFGSGTQLSVL.